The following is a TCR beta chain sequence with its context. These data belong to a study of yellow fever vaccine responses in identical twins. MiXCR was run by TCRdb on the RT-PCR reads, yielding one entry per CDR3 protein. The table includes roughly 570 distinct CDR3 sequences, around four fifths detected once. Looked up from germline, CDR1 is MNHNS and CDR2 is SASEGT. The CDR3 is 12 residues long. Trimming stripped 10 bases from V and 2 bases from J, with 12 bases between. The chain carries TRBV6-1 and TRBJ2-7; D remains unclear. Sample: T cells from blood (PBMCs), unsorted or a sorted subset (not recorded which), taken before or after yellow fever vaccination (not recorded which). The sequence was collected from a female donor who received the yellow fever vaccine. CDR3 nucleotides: TGTGCCACCTCTTGGGGTGCCTACGAGCAGTACTTC. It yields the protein CATSWGAYEQYF.